Following are 30 T cell receptor beta chains from one sample sequenced in a study of T cells expressing NK-cell markers. TCRdb reanalyzed the 5' RACE reads, giving one entry per CDR3 protein sequence and no DNA. The data include a few hundred thousand distinct CDR3 sequences; the top ten clones carry 3% to 4.5%. The sample comprised blood T cells: a sorted CD56 or NKG2C T cell subset, CD4+ or CD8+ T cells, or bulk PBMC T cells (not recorded which). The receptors stem from a man between 18 and 29 years old in good health.

The V gene is TRBV11-2, the J gene TRBJ2-1; as DNA is missing, the TRBD2 call by TCRdb cannot be tested. This CDR3 is built from 20 residues. Germline-derived CDR1 and CDR2 are SGHAT and FQNNGV. CDR3: CASSSTRPGAGAPYYNEQFF.

This chain uses TRBV18 with TRBJ2-1; with no DNA, the TCRdb D assignment of TRBD1 cannot be verified. This CDR3 contains 15 residues. From germline, CDR1 is KGHSH and CDR2 LQKENI. The CDR3: CASSPPRGGVDEQFF.

The rearrangement joins TRBV12-3 or TRBV12-4 to TRBJ1-4; with no DNA, the TCRdb D assignment of TRBD1 cannot be verified. This CDR3 is 14 amino acids long. This CDR3 is CASASGNGYEKLFF.

The gene calls are TRBV19 and TRBJ2-1; absent DNA, TCRdb's TRBD2 call cannot be checked. There are 17 residues in the CDR3. The germline CDR1 and CDR2 sequences are LNHDA and SQIVND (reference sequence). The CDR3 spells CASSSPRTSGSNNEQFF.

The J gene is TRBJ2-1, the V gene TRBV11-2. The germline CDR1 and CDR2 sequences are SGHAT and FQNNGV. The CDR3 contains 14 residues. The CDR3 region is CASSFGELGNEQFF.

CDR3 amino acids: CASSQTTGNTEAFF. The rearrangement joins TRBV4-2 to TRBJ1-1; TCRdb picks TRBD1, but there is no DNA to check that call. The germline V gene encodes CDR1 LGHNA and CDR2 YNFKEQ. The CDR3 has 14 amino acids.

The chain links TRBV12-3 or TRBV12-4 to TRBJ2-5; TCRdb lists TRBD1, though no DNA is available to test this call. The CDR3 spans 13 residues. The CDR3 loop is CASSDTGKQTQYF.

The chain couples TRBV7-2 to TRBJ2-7; TCRdb gives TRBD1 as the D gene, but with no DNA this cannot be confirmed. Germline CDR1 SGHTA, CDR2 FQGNSA. The CDR3 loop spans 14 amino acids. This CDR3 is CASSPGTGGSEQYF.

V usage is TRBV6-2 or TRBV6-3 and J usage is TRBJ1-2. The germline V gene has CDR1 MNHEY and CDR2 SVGEGT. This CDR3 spans 14 amino acids. The CDR3 spells CASSYAGRVYGYTF.

This chain links TRBV20-1 with TRBJ2-5; TCRdb indicates TRBD2, and absent DNA this call remains unverified. The CDR3 totals 16 residues. Germline CDR1 DFQATT, CDR2 SNEGSKA (reference sequence). CDR3 sequence: CSATQSGRGIQETQYF.

V usage is TRBV10-3 and J usage is TRBJ2-5. Germline V gives CDR1 ENHRY, CDR2 SYGVKD. The CDR3 spans 12 residues. CDR3 loop: CAISTNRETQYF.

The CDR3 here is CAIKRGLAGNDTQYF. The rearrangement links TRBV10-3 to TRBJ2-3; TCRdb's assignment of TRBD2 cannot be checked, as there is no DNA. Germline values: CDR1 ENHRY, CDR2 SYGVKD. There are 15 residues in the CDR3.

The J gene is TRBJ2-7, the V gene TRBV29-1. CDR3 length equals 12 residues. The germline V gene has CDR1 SQVTM and CDR2 ANQGSEA. CDR3 loop: CSVFSSSYEQYF.

V and J are TRBV6-2 or TRBV6-3 and TRBJ2-7; the D call from TCRdb, TRBD2, cannot be confirmed without DNA. Germline lookup yields CDR1 MNHEY and CDR2 SVGEGT. CDR3 length equals 11 residues. The CDR3 region is CASNRAGEAYF.

This chain uses TRBV7-2 with TRBJ1-1. This CDR3 contains 13 residues. Per the germline V gene, CDR1 is SGHTA and CDR2 is FQGNSA. This chain's CDR3 is CASSLKKNTEAFF. The entire variable domain, with the rest obtained from reference TRBV7-2 and TRBJ1-1, is as follows: GAGVSQSPSNKVTEKGKDVELRCDPISGHTALYWYRQSLGQGLEFLIYFQGNSAPDKSGLPSDRFSAERTGGSVSTLTIQRTQQEDSAVYLCASSLKKNTEAFFGQGTRLTVV.

The chain links TRBV7-8 to TRBJ2-1; the TCRdb call, TRBD1, lacks DNA for checking. CDR3 length equals 15 residues. From germline, CDR1 is SGHVS and CDR2 FQNEAQ. The CDR3 loop reads CASSLDASPVNEQFF.

This chain joins TRBV7-9 and TRBJ2-7. The CDR3 loop spans 14 amino acids. The germline gives CDR1 SEHNR, CDR2 FQNEAQ (reference sequence). CDR3 sequence reads: CASSLSKQSYEQYF.

The chain links TRBV20-1 to TRBJ2-5; the TCRdb D gene call, TRBD1, has no DNA to confirm it. The CDR3 totals 17 residues. Germline V lookup: CDR1 DFQATT, CDR2 SNEGSKA (reference sequence). The CDR3 is CSAPARDRGNLGETQYF.

The rearrangement uses TRBV30 and TRBJ1-2. This CDR3 region has 14 residues. The germline V gene has CDR1 GTSNPN and CDR2 SVGIG (reference sequence). The CDR3 region is CAWSVLVSGGGYTF.

The chain couples TRBV27 to TRBJ1-6. Germline V gene data show CDR1 as MNHEY and CDR2 as SMNVEV (reference sequence). CDR3 length: 13 residues. CDR3 residues: CASSLFRVEPLHF.

The chain is built from TRBV4-1 and TRBJ2-2. The germline gives CDR1 MGHRA, CDR2 YSYEKL. CDR3 length: 15 amino acids. CDR3: CASSQGFGVNGELFF.

V usage is TRBV5-1 and J usage is TRBJ2-1; absent DNA, TCRdb's TRBD2 call cannot be checked. Germline CDR1 reads SGHRS; CDR2 reads YFSETQ. The CDR3 totals 15 residues. CDR3 amino acids: CASSLSGTEYNEQFF.

The chain carries TRBV7-8 and TRBJ2-7; TCRdb selects TRBD1, and the lack of DNA leaves this call unchecked. CDR3 size: 16 residues. From germline, CDR1 is SGHVS and CDR2 FQNEAQ. CDR3 residues: CASSTDRDRVVYEQYF. Full variable domain (missing parts from reference TRBV7-8 and TRBJ2-7): GAGVSQSPRYKVAKRGQDVALRCDPISGHVSLFWYQQALGQGPEFLTYFQNEAQLDKSGLPSDRFFAERPEGSVSTLKIQRTQQEDSAVYLCASSTDRDRVVYEQYFGPGTRLTVT.

The rearrangement joins TRBV6-5 to TRBJ2-1; TCRdb's D call, TRBD2, is unchecked because there is no DNA. Germline V CDR1 and CDR2: MNHEY, SVGAGI. The length of the CDR3 is 13 residues. The CDR3: CASSSGTSGKQFF.

The chain uses TRBV29-1 and TRBJ2-2; no DNA is available, so the TRBD1 call from TCRdb remains unchecked. CDR3 size: 13 residues. Germline CDR1 SQVTM, CDR2 ANQGSEA. CDR3: CSVATGPPGELFF.

This rearrangement joins TRBV2 to TRBJ2-1; there is no DNA to check the TCRdb D call of TRBD1. The V gene's germline CDR1 is SNHLY and CDR2 FYNNEI. The CDR3 covers 16 residues. The CDR3 here is CASSEPGKSSYNEQFF.

The chain has TRBV6-5 and TRBJ2-5. This CDR3 spans 11 amino acids. The germline gives CDR1 MNHEY, CDR2 SVGAGI. CDR3: CASKLDETQYF.

V usage is TRBV12-3 or TRBV12-4 and J usage is TRBJ2-1; TCRdb designates TRBD2, a call that cannot be tested without DNA. The CDR3 sequence is 13 residues long. The chain's CDR3 is CASSSGSRNEQFF.

The V and J genes are TRBV7-8 and TRBJ2-1. This CDR3 has 16 residues. CDR1 is SGHVS, CDR2 FQNEAQ, per germline. The CDR3 is CASSLTGGSGYNEQFF.

The rearrangement uses TRBV6-5 and TRBJ2-3; no DNA is available, so the TRBD1 call from TCRdb remains unchecked. Germline assignment: CDR1 MNHEY and CDR2 SVGAGI. CDR3 length equals 15 residues. This CDR3 is CASSYEGVYPDTQYF.